This paragraph covers one TCR beta chain sequence. Ten or more counts support this clonotype. Its antigen specificity is not known. No base quality values were provided; no much bigger clone lies one nucleotide off. Library creation used PCR. Sequencer: Illumina HiSeq 2500. To normalize quantification of the TCRbeta repertoire, the TCR libraries were built with molecular barcoding that relied on unique molecular identifiers. The public sequencing data were trimmed at Q25 with fastp and processed into clonotypes with MiXCR by TCRdb, which kept only in-frame beta chains. Each entry merges the rows of one CDR3 protein and shows their most common DNA and genes. The sample table contains around 450,000 distinct CDR3 sequences; only one count was recorded for roughly a tenth of them. The biggest ten clones account for 2% of the sample. This record comes from a study of T-cell reconstitution after alpha-beta-depleted transplantation in children (dated by TCRdb to about 2016). For the wider study: The study quantitatively tracked T-cell immune reconstitution after TCRalphabeta/CD19-depleted allogeneic hematopoietic cell transplantation in children using TCR repertoire profiling.

What the authors observed across the whole study: Over the following months the frequencies of hyperexpanded clones went down, and after one year T-cell counts and TCRbeta diversity were mostly credited to newly produced T cells. In some patients, the high TCRbeta diversity seen at day 60 was put down to recipient T cells and intrathymic progenitors that had survived conditioning. The apparently early recovery of alphabetaT-cell counts about two months after transplant reportedly depended on only several hundred rapidly expanded clones that came from non-depleted graft cells.

Sequences SGHRS (CDR1) and YFSETQ (CDR2) are obtained from the germline V gene. The CDR3, from cysteine to phenylalanine, totals 13 residues. Only the CDR3 DNA stays, 39 bases, in frame from base 1. V is trimmed back by 4 bases and J by 4 bases, and the junction contains 4 bases that no gene match accounts for. Interpreted using the paper, the treatment or condition label stands for: allogeneic hematopoietic cell transplantation with graft depleted of TCRalphabeta T cells and CD19 B cells. Transplant recipients were children who received TCRalphabeta/CD19-depleted allogeneic hematopoietic cell grafts.

The clonotype comes from a child aged 2-15 years with inherited bone marrow failure, due to receive a stem cell transplant. The sequence links TRBV5-1 to TRBJ2-5, with 7 junctional bases fitting TRBD1. The sample in question was PBMCs, obtained before TCRalphabeta/CD19-depleted stem cell transplant. Read as DNA, the sequence is TGCGCCAGCAGCGCAGGGGGAGTAGAGACCCAGTACTTC. The translation is CASSAGGVETQYF.